The 31 T cell receptor beta chains presented below share a single source sample, sequenced in a study of blood T cell repertoires in COVID-19. Assay used: immunoSEQ multiplex PCR; TCRdb lists only in-frame clones, some missing. The sample carries a few hundred thousand clones, 87% recorded once. Material: peripheral blood. Receptors originate from a man between 18 and 35 years old with active or convalescent COVID-19.

The chain is built from TRBV5-6 and TRBJ2-1, with 11 bases lining up with TRBD1. Germline V gene data show CDR1 as SGHDT and CDR2 as YYEEEE. The CDR3 has 15 residues. With 0 bases clipped from V and 8 bases from J, the junction kept 4 bases outside the gene matches. The CDR3 sequence: CASSLGTGGFYEQFF. In nucleotides, the CDR3 is TGTGCCAGCAGCTTGGGGACAGGGGGCTTTTATGAGCAGTTCTTC.

The V call is TRBV6-5, the J call TRBJ2-1, with 7 bases that match TRBD2. V lost 4 bases, J lost 4 bases, and 10 bases stayed unmatched. The length of the CDR3 is 16 residues. The germline gives CDR1 MNHEY, CDR2 SVGAGI. CDR3: CASSFTSGGLYNEQFF. The CDR3 coding sequence is TGTGCCAGCAGTTTCACTTCGGGAGGTTTATACAATGAGCAGTTCTTC.

The rearrangement links TRBV2 to TRBJ1-2, with 7 bases aligning to TRBD1. The CDR3 is made up of 17 amino acids. V dropped 6 bases and J dropped 3; count of bases not matched to a gene: 16. Looked up from germline, CDR1 is SNHLY and CDR2 is FYNNEI. The CDR3 loop is CASRAPWSGGKDYGYTF. CDR3 in DNA: TGTGCCAGCAGGGCCCCCTGGTCAGGGGGGAAGGACTATGGCTACACCTTC.

The chain couples TRBV10-3 to TRBJ1-2, with D hard to call. Per the germline V gene, CDR1 is ENHRY and CDR2 is SYGVKD. This CDR3 is 11 amino acids long. V was trimmed by 3 bases and J by 7 bases, leaving 6 bases between them. The CDR3 sequence: CAISDGSGYTF. The CDR3 DNA reads as TGTGCCATCAGTGACGGGAGTGGCTACACCTTC.

The rearrangement links TRBV5-1 to TRBJ2-7, with 9 bases matching TRBD1. CDR3 size: 16 residues. The germline V gene has CDR1 SGHRS and CDR2 YFSETQ. With 4 bases clipped from V and 3 bases from J, the junction kept 11 bases outside the gene matches. CDR3 DNA: TGCGCCAGCAGCGGGGAACAGGGGGCTTTGTTCTACGAGCAGTACTTC. Residues: CASSGEQGALFYEQYF.

This chain connects TRBV27 to TRBJ2-3, with TRBD1 identical over 8 bases. The CDR3 runs to 13 residues. Germline values: CDR1 MNHEY, CDR2 SMNVEV (reference sequence). With 11 bases clipped from V and 2 bases from J, the junction kept 6 bases outside the gene matches. This chain's CDR3 is CAPRQGPTDTQYF. DNA for the CDR3: TGTGCCCCCAGACAGGGGCCCACAGATACGCAGTATTTT.

The rearrangement joins TRBV19 to TRBJ1-5; D is perhaps TRBD1 (5 bases). The CDR3 extends over 15 amino acids. The V end lost 7 bases, the J end lost 1 base, and 14 bases lay between the germline ends. Germline CDR1 is LNHDA and CDR2 is SQIVND (reference sequence). The CDR3 loop is CASKAGRFSNQPQHF. The CDR3 nucleotides are TGTGCCAGTAAGGCAGGGCGATTCAGCAATCAGCCCCAGCATTTT.

The J gene is TRBJ2-7, the V gene TRBV28; maybe TRBD2 (5 bases). The ends were cut back, 3 bases at V and 4 bases at J, with 13 bases in the middle. The germline V gene encodes CDR1 MDHEN and CDR2 SYDVKM. This CDR3 contains 14 residues. The CDR3 region has the DNA TGTGCCAGCAGTTTTTTAGGACTCCCTTACGAGCAGTACTTC. Translated, it gives CASSFLGLPYEQYF.

V gene TRBV7-2 combines with J gene TRBJ1-2; 8 nucleotides match TRBD1. This CDR3 comprises 16 residues. The germline V gene encodes CDR1 SGHTA and CDR2 FQGNSA. The J segment lost 0 bases and the V segment lost 2 bases, leaving 5 bases of the junction unmatched. CDR3 DNA: TGTGCCAGCAGCTTAAGGGGACAGGCCGCTAACTATGGCTACACCTTC. Its translation is CASSLRGQAANYGYTF.

The chain is built from TRBV4-3 and TRBJ2-3; 13 bases fit TRBD2. V was clipped by 0 bases and J by 8 bases; unmatched bases: 14. The germline V gene encodes CDR1 LGHNA and CDR2 YSLEER. The CDR3 loop spans 19 amino acids. The CDR3 DNA follows: TGCGCCAGCAGCCAAGATCGACTAGCGGGAGGTGCCCTGCTGGGTACGCAGTATTTT. Translating gives CASSQDRLAGGALLGTQYF.

J is TRBJ1-1 and V is TRBV11-2; no clear D. The CDR3 covers 15 residues. CDR1 and CDR2 from the germline V gene are SGHAT and FQNNGV. V dropped 6 bases and J dropped 5 bases, with 19 bases sitting between them. The CDR3 region is CASSQLLPGGTEAFF. CDR3 sequence (DNA): TGTGCCAGCAGTCAGCTCCTCCCGGGAGGGACTGAAGCTTTCTTT.

This sequence joins TRBV28 and TRBJ1-5, with D perhaps matching TRBD1 (6 bases). Trimming took 5 bases from V and 2 from J, leaving 13 bases between them. The CDR3 runs 15 residues. Germline-derived CDR1 and CDR2 are MDHEN and SYDVKM. The CDR3 DNA reads as TGTGCCAGCAGTCCAGGGGAAAGGGGCAATCAGCCCCAGCATTTT. Translating gives CASSPGERGNQPQHF. The entire variable domain, with the rest obtained from reference TRBV28 and TRBJ1-5, is as follows: DVKVTQSSRYLVKRTGEKVFLECVQDMDHENMFWYRQDPGLGLRLIYFSYDVKMKEKGDIPEGYSVSREKKERFSLILESASTNQTSMYLCASSPGERGNQPQHFGDGTRLSIL.

CDR3 in amino acids: CASSSTGPLSGNTIYF. Written as DNA, the CDR3 is TGTGCCAGCAGCTCGACAGGGCCCCTCTCTGGAAACACCATATATTTT. The chain recombines TRBV5-6 with TRBJ1-3, with TRBD1 identical over 7 bases. This CDR3 has 16 amino acids. Germline CDR1 reads SGHDT; CDR2 reads YYEEEE. V lost 3 bases to trimming and J lost 0 bases; unmatched junction nucleotides: 6. Variable domain in full (rest from reference TRBV5-6 and TRBJ1-3): DAGVTQSPTHLIKTRGQQVTLRCSPKSGHDTVSWYQQALGQGPQFIFQYYEEEERQRGNFPDRFSGHQFPNYSSELNVNALLLGDSALYLCASSSTGPLSGNTIYFGEGSWLTVV.

The chain uses TRBV4-3 and TRBJ2-7, with 9 bases matching TRBD1. V trimming: 4 bases; J trimming: 6 bases; junction bases outside the gene matches: 7. Germline CDR1 is LGHNA and CDR2 is YSLEER. The CDR3 loop spans 14 amino acids. The CDR3 bases are TGCGCCAGCAGCCTAAGGGACAGGGCGTCCGAGCAGTACTTC. This encodes CASSLRDRASEQYF.

V and J are TRBV30 and TRBJ1-6; possible D gene TRBD1, 5 bases. This CDR3 spans 14 amino acids. V was cut by 1 base and J by 13 bases, with 17 bases left in between. Germline assignment: CDR1 GTSNPN and CDR2 SVGIG (reference sequence). The CDR3 loop is CAWSAPLGVGPLHF. In nucleotides, the CDR3 is TGTGCCTGGAGTGCCCCCCTAGGGGTGGGTCCCCTCCACTTT.

This chain connects TRBV12-5 to TRBJ1-3; a weak D match, TRBD1 (6 bases). V gave up 2 bases and J gave up 0 bases, with 17 bases separating them. The CDR3 is 18 residues long. Germline V lookup: CDR1 LGHNT, CDR2 FRNRAP. CDR3 loop: CASGLFAGASSSGNTIYF. The CDR3 DNA reads TGTGCTAGTGGTTTGTTCGCAGGGGCGAGTAGCTCTGGAAACACCATATATTTT.

The rearrangement links TRBV13 to TRBJ2-7; 14 bases agree with TRBD2. The junction had 0 bases not matched to a gene; V was cut back by 0 bases and J by 5 bases. The CDR3 runs to 15 residues. CDR1 and CDR2 from the germline V gene are PRHDT and FYEKMQ (reference sequence). The CDR3 DNA reads TGTGCCAGCAGCTTAGGGACTAGCGGGGGGGACGAGCAGTACTTC. It encodes CASSLGTSGGDEQYF.

The chain links TRBV3-1 (or the pseudogene TRBV3-2) to TRBJ1-6; D is unresolved. Germline V CDR1 and CDR2: LGHDT, YNNKEL (reference sequence). Trimming took off 5 bases at V and 10 bases at J, with 15 bases between the two ends. The CDR3 spans 14 residues. DNA for the CDR3: TGTGCCAGCAGCTCTACCTCGGGGAGCTCACCCCTCCACTTT. Translating gives CASSSTSGSSPLHF.

This clone was detected only a few times. The CDR3 loop is CASSRDGGNQPQHF. In DNA, the CDR3 is TGTGCCAGCAGCCGGGATGGAGGCAATCAGCCCCAGCATTTT. This chain joins TRBV5-4 and TRBJ1-5; D unresolved. CDR3 length equals 14 residues. Deletions cut 4 bases from V and 2 bases from J, with 10 bases between. In germline, CDR1 is SGHNT, CDR2 YYREEE (reference sequence). Full variable domain (outside the CDR3, taken from reference TRBV5-4 and TRBJ1-5): ETGVTQSPTHLIKTRGQQVTLRCSSQSGHNTVSWYQQALGQGPQFIFQYYREEENGRGNFPPRFSGLQFPNYSSELNVNALELDDSALYLCASSRDGGNQPQHFGDGTRLSIL.

This rearrangement joins TRBV15 to TRBJ2-7; 8 nucleotides agree with TRBD2. With V trimmed by 5 bases and J by 3 bases, 9 bases remained unmatched. Looked up from germline, CDR1 is LNHNV and CDR2 is YYDKDF (reference sequence). This CDR3 region has 15 residues. The CDR3 protein is CATSSKREKVYEQYF. CDR3 DNA sequence: TGTGCCACCAGCTCCAAGCGGGAGAAGGTCTACGAGCAGTACTTC.

The chain carries TRBV30 and TRBJ2-7; 8 nucleotides line up with TRBD2. The V gene end was trimmed by 0 bases and the J gene end by 6 bases; junction bases not matched to a gene: 1. There are 12 residues in the CDR3. Germline values: CDR1 GTSNPN, CDR2 SVGIG (reference sequence). CDR3 amino acids: CAWSVRGGEQYF. Here the CDR3 DNA reads TGTGCCTGGAGTGTACGGGGGGGCGAGCAGTACTTC.

The chain couples TRBV9 to TRBJ1-2; no clear D gene. The CDR3 runs 15 residues. Germline values: CDR1 SGDLS, CDR2 YYNGEE. V lost 0 bases and J lost 4, with 13 bases in between. CDR3: CASSVDPAGSYGYTF. The CDR3 DNA follows: TGTGCCAGCAGCGTAGATCCGGCAGGTTCCTATGGCTACACCTTC.

This chain uses TRBV6-2 or TRBV6-3 with TRBJ2-3; TRBD2 is a possible D gene (6 bases). Germline V gene sequence: CDR1 MNHEY, CDR2 SVGEGT. V was clipped by 7 bases and J by 6 bases, with 23 bases between them. The CDR3 loop spans 16 amino acids. The CDR3: CASTPVGSGRGDTQYF. The DNA of the CDR3 is TGTGCCAGCACCCCCGTAGGTTCCGGACGGGGGGATACGCAGTATTTT.

The rearrangement uses TRBV6-2 or TRBV6-3 and TRBJ1-2; the D is unclear. V lost 6 bases to trimming and J lost 8 bases, with 19 bases between them. The germline CDR1 and CDR2 sequences are MNHEY and SVGEGT. The CDR3 is 14 amino acids. The chain's CDR3 is CASSDGSRKEGYTF. The CDR3 DNA reads TGTGCCAGCAGCGACGGGTCGCGGAAGGAAGGCTACACCTTC.

This rearrangement joins TRBV5-5 to TRBJ2-1, with 8 bases aligning to TRBD2. The CDR3 totals 15 residues. The V and J ends lost 0 bases and 4 bases, in that order; junction bases with no gene match: 3. Per germline, CDR1 SGHKS and CDR2 YYEKEE (reference sequence). The CDR3 bases are TGTGCCAGCAGCTTGGGTAGCGGGGAATACAATGAGCAGTTCTTC. Translating it yields CASSLGSGEYNEQFF.

The chain has TRBV6-6 and TRBJ1-5; D is unclear. The germline V gene has CDR1 MNHNY and CDR2 SVGAGI (reference sequence). The CDR3 sequence is 13 residues long. V lost 5 bases to trimming and J lost 3 bases, with 8 bases between them. In nucleotides, the CDR3 is TGTGCCAGCAGTCCTCTCCTCAATCAGCCCCAGCATTTT. It is translated as CASSPLLNQPQHF.

J is TRBJ2-7 and V is TRBV9, with a tentative D call TRBD2 (5 bases). V lost 0 bases to trimming and J lost 2 bases, with 12 bases between them. Germline-derived CDR1 and CDR2 are SGDLS and YYNGEE. This CDR3 contains 15 residues. The DNA of the CDR3 is TGTGCCAGCAGCGTAGATACCGGGGAGACCTACGAGCAGTACTTC. Translating gives CASSVDTGETYEQYF. The whole variable domain, filled in from reference TRBV9 and TRBJ2-7, reads DSGVTQTPKHLITATGQRVTLRCSPRSGDLSVYWYQQSLDQGLQFLIQYYNGEERAKGNILERFSAQQFPDLHSELNLSSLELGDSALYFCASSVDTGETYEQYFGPGTRLTVT.

The J gene is TRBJ1-3, the V gene TRBV6-7; D gene ambiguous. TRBV6-7 is assigned to the ORF class and has an uncertain function. The CDR3 runs 11 residues. V was clipped by 4 bases and J by 5 bases, with 3 bases between them. CDR3: CASSSRNTIYF. In nucleotides, the CDR3 is TGTGCCAGCAGTTCCAGAAACACCATATATTTT.

This chain uses TRBV29-1 with TRBJ2-1; D is possibly TRBD2 (6 bases). V was cut by 4 bases and J by 5 bases, with 18 bases left in between. The CDR3 sequence is 15 residues long. CDR1 SQVTM and CDR2 ANQGSEA come from the germline V gene. This chain's CDR3 is CSVAKRRGLNNEQFF. The CDR3 DNA reads TGCAGCGTTGCAAAACGGAGGGGTCTCAACAATGAGCAGTTCTTC.

This clone is a singleton in its sample. The chain employs TRBV18 and TRBJ1-1, with 12 bases matching TRBD1. The CDR3 contains 16 residues. Germline-derived CDR1 and CDR2 are KGHSH and LQKENI. Trimming took 4 bases from V and 3 from J; bases not matched to a gene: 6. CDR3 sequence: CASSRGTGGSYTEAFF. CDR3 sequence (DNA): TGTGCCAGCTCACGGGGGACAGGGGGCTCTTACACTGAAGCTTTCTTT.

The CDR3 sequence: CASRDISNQPQHF. Written as DNA, the CDR3 is TGTGCCAGCCGGGACATTAGCAATCAGCCCCAGCATTTT. The chain couples TRBV28 to TRBJ1-5; possible D gene TRBD1, 6 bases. The germline V gene has CDR1 MDHEN and CDR2 SYDVKM. The CDR3 totals 13 residues. Trimming cost V 8 bases and J 0 bases, with 8 bases left between them. Complete variable domain (other parts from reference TRBV28 and TRBJ1-5): DVKVTQSSRYLVKRTGEKVFLECVQDMDHENMFWYRQDPGLGLRLIYFSYDVKMKEKGDIPEGYSVSREKKERFSLILESASTNQTSMYLCASRDISNQPQHFGDGTRLSIL.